This T cell receptor (beta chain) was sequenced in a study of CD4 T cells in relation to SARS-CoV-2 and coronaviruses. In its sample, this clone was seen a few times. What it binds is unknown. Germline V lookup: CDR1 SGHNT, CDR2 YYREEE (reference sequence). J was trimmed by 6 bases and V by 4 bases; bases with no gene match: 14. The CDR3 consists of 16 residues. Sequencing used immunoSEQ multiplex PCR; TCRdb keeps in-frame clones, though not all of them. There are 35,000 to 50,000 clones in the sample; roughly 80% occur only once, and under 1.5% lies in the top ten. The chain carries TRBV5-4 and TRBJ2-3, with 7 bases that match TRBD2. The TCR was taken from an adult with COVID-19. Sequencing used naive CD4+ T cells from PBMCs, cultured in vitro. As to subset: naive CD4+ T cells isolated by negative enrichment. The chain's CDR3 is CASSGYGALSGDTQYF. The CDR3 nucleotides are TGTGCCAGCAGCGGATACGGGGCCCTTAGCGGGGATACGCAGTATTTT.